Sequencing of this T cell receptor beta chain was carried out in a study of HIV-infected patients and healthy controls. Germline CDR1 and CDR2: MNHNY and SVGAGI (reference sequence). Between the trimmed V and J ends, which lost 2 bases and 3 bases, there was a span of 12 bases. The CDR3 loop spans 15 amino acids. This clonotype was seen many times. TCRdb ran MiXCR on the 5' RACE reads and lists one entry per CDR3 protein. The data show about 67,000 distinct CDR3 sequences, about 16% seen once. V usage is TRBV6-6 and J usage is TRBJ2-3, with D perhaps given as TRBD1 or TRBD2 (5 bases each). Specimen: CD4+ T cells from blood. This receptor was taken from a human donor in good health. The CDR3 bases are TGTGCCAGCAGTTACGGGGGAGTAAGGACAGATACGCAGTATTTT. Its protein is CASSYGGVRTDTQYF.